The source of this T cell receptor beta chain is a study of T cell responses to AZD1222 COVID-19 vaccine. Study outcomes and limitations: Seropositive AZD1222 recipients at baseline numbered only five or six. Repertoires were collected only later (after the peak T cell response had occurred).

A remark on this clone: Its cognate antigen is unknown.

CDR1 SGHRS and CDR2 YFSETQ come from the germline V gene. Trimming took off 4 bases at V and 4 bases at J, with 11 bases between the two ends. This CDR3 has 13 residues. Generated by immunoSEQ multiplex PCR, the TCRdb table keeps only in-frame clones and is missing some. The table includes some 120,000 clones, 88% detected once. Both about-4-week and about-12-week second-dose recipients were combined. The sample consisted of peripheral blood, taken 28 days after the second AZD1222 dose. The chain combines TRBV5-1 with TRBJ1-2; no firm D call. This receptor was taken from an adult who received the AZD1222 COVID-19 vaccine. The DNA for the CDR3 is TGCGCCAGCAGCGTTACATCAGGCTATGGCTACACCTTC. It yields the protein CASSVTSGYGYTF.